This T cell receptor beta chain was documented in a study of T cell clonality in common variable immunodeficiency. Each donor provided about 4.5 to 9 ml of heparinized whole blood. Deletions cut 3 bases from V and 7 bases from J, with 15 bases between. Germline V gene data show CDR1 as SGHAT and CDR2 as FQNNGV. The CDR3 is made up of 14 amino acids. The method was immunoSEQ multiplex PCR; TCRdb's version includes in-frame clones alone and lacks a portion of them. This repertoire holds approximately 45,000 clones, and none appear only once. This clone was seen at least ten times. The read terminates 3 residues before the CDR3 end, so the remaining end is supplied by the germline J gene.

This receptor was taken from a person between 18 and 75 years old in good health. The sequenced sample consisted of peripheral blood mononuclear cells. The rearrangement joins TRBV11-2 to TRBJ1-2; tentatively, D is TRBD1 (5 bases). This chain's CDR3 is CASSFGQGRGGYTF. The covered CDR3 bases are TGTGCCAGCAGCTTTGGGCAGGGTCGTGGTGGC.